This TCR beta chain was retrieved from a study of blood T cell repertoires in COVID-19. Study overall: Material from acute and convalescent COVID-19 was sourced from the United States, Italy and Spain. Sources were T cells, B-cell-depleted T cells, or PBMCs; the material itself was cDNA or gDNA.

CDR1 SGHTA and CDR2 FQGTGA come from the germline V gene. Trimming took 1 base from V and 10 from J, leaving 8 bases between them. CDR3 size: 12 residues. By sample fraction, this clone is medium-sized. Clones were sequenced by immunoSEQ multiplex PCR, and TCRdb holds only the in-frame ones, with some missing. The sample contains 100,000 to 150,000 clones, about four fifths of which appear only once. The TCR comes from a man aged 60 to 75 with active or convalescent COVID-19. Source material: peripheral blood. The rearrangement joins TRBV7-3 to TRBJ2-1, with TRBD2 as a possible D gene (5 bases). The CDR3: CASSLNKREQFF. The CDR3 DNA reads TGTGCCAGCAGCTTAAACAAGCGGGAGCAGTTCTTC.